This T cell receptor (beta chain) is from a study of glioma-infiltrating T cells. V shed 6 bases and J shed 0 bases, with 12 bases lying between them. This CDR3 is 15 amino acids long. Using RNA template, CDR3s of TCR alpha and beta were amplified with iRepertoire arm-PCR. Each CDR3 protein is one row after TCRdb ran MiXCR on the multiplex PCR reads. The table has 150,000 or so distinct CDR3 sequences, about two fifths seen once; the top ten hold around 18%. This sequence originates from a human donor with low-grade glioma or glioblastoma, undergoing nonglioma brain surgery, or in good health (not recorded which). The source material was glioma tissue, nonneoplastic brain tissue, or PBMCs (not recorded which). This chain joins TRBV12-3 or TRBV12-4 and TRBJ2-1; D possibly corresponds to TRBD2 (5 bases). This CDR3 is CASRSSRSSYNEQFF. In DNA, the CDR3 is TGTGCCAGCAGATCTAGCCGTAGCTCCTACAATGAGCAGTTCTTC.